The 14 T cell receptor beta chains below come from one sample, sequenced in a study of blood T cell repertoires in COVID-19. Clones were sequenced by immunoSEQ multiplex PCR, and TCRdb holds only the in-frame ones, with some missing. The table has about 220,000 clones, 85% to 90% seen once. What was sequenced was PBMCs or T cells enriched from blood (not recorded which). The source of these receptors is a man aged 25 to 45 who had been exposed to COVID-19.

The rearrangement joins TRBV7-9 to TRBJ2-6, with D unresolved. CDR3 length: 14 amino acids. The V end was cut by 2 bases, the J end by 2 bases, with 4 bases between. Germline assignment: CDR1 SEHNR and CDR2 FQNEAQ (reference sequence). DNA for the CDR3: TGTGCCAGCAGCTTATCCACTGGGGCCAACGTCCTGACTTTC. Its translation: CASSLSTGANVLTF.

On this clone itself: Different DNA sequences within this sample yield the same CDR3. This chain uses TRBV18 with TRBJ1-2; TRBD1 matches 7 bases. Germline CDR1 is KGHSH and CDR2 is LQKENI. J gave up 2 bases and V 2 bases, and 5 bases lay outside the gene matches. The CDR3 totals 15 residues. Here the CDR3 DNA reads TGTGCCAGCTCACCAGGAACAGGGGCAAACTATGGCTACACCTTC. Translating gives CASSPGTGANYGYTF.

This sequence joins TRBV7-2 and TRBJ2-3; unclear D gene. CDR3 size: 15 residues. Germline CDR1 and CDR2: SGHTA and FQGNSA. Trimming pared 8 bases from V and 0 bases from J, leaving 15 bases between. The CDR3 coding sequence is TGTGCCAGCGAAACTACACCAAGAAGCACAGATACGCAGTATTTT. Translation gives CASETTPRSTDTQYF.

This sequence joins TRBV7-8 and TRBJ1-6; D is uncertain. Per the germline V gene, CDR1 is SGHVS and CDR2 is FQNEAQ. V was clipped by 2 bases and J by 7 bases, with 9 bases between them. This CDR3 is 14 amino acids long. The CDR3 loop reads CASSLQPENSPLHF. For the CDR3, the DNA is TGTGCCAGCAGCTTACAACCAGAAAATTCACCCCTCCACTTT.

The V call is TRBV3-1 (or the pseudogene TRBV3-2), the J call TRBJ1-1; TRBD1 matches 9 bases. This CDR3 spans 14 amino acids. CDR1 is LGHDT and CDR2 is YNNKEL in the germline V gene (reference sequence). The junction had 7 bases not matched to a gene; V was cut back by 6 bases and J by 5 bases. CDR3 sequence: CASRPTGGGTEAFF. The CDR3 DNA follows: TGTGCCAGCAGGCCCACAGGGGGCGGTACTGAAGCTTTCTTT.

The gene calls are TRBV10-3 and TRBJ2-5, with D perhaps matching TRBD2 (5 bases). This CDR3 spans 11 amino acids. V was shortened by 6 bases and J by 3 bases, with 5 bases between the two germline ends. Per the germline V gene, CDR1 is ENHRY and CDR2 is SYGVKD. In DNA form, the CDR3 reads TGTGCCATCAGACTAGAAGAGACCCAGTACTTC. Its translation: CAIRLEETQYF.

This rearrangement joins TRBV2 to TRBJ1-1, with D unresolved. The CDR3 is 13 residues long. V lost 7 bases, J lost 3 bases, and 12 bases lay in between. The V gene's germline CDR1 is SNHLY and CDR2 FYNNEI. This CDR3 reads CASTVEEDTEAFF. CDR3 nucleotide sequence: TGTGCCAGCACGGTGGAGGAGGACACTGAAGCTTTCTTT.

The genes are TRBV15 and TRBJ2-2, with D possibly matching TRBD1 (5 bases). Germline lookup yields CDR1 LNHNV and CDR2 YYDKDF (reference sequence). The ends were cut back, 5 bases at V and 6 bases at J, with 19 bases in the middle. The CDR3 sequence is 16 residues long. The CDR3 spells CATSPSTGVGSGELFF. The DNA of the CDR3 is TGTGCCACCAGCCCTTCTACAGGTGTCGGGTCCGGGGAGCTGTTTTTT.

A few counts support this clone. This rearrangement joins TRBV18 to TRBJ2-7, with 10 bases identical to TRBD1. Germline-derived CDR1 and CDR2 are KGHSH and LQKENI. With 3 bases clipped from V and 5 bases from J, the junction kept 7 bases outside the gene matches. The CDR3 loop spans 15 amino acids. CDR3: CASSPLGQGTHEQYF. The CDR3 DNA follows: TGTGCCAGCTCACCGTTGGGACAGGGGACTCACGAGCAGTACTTC.

This chain joins TRBV7-3 and TRBJ2-2; 12 bases match TRBD1. V gave up 0 bases and J gave up 6 bases; unmatched junction bases: 8. This CDR3 has 18 amino acids. Germline assignment: CDR1 SGHTA and CDR2 FQGTGA. The DNA of the CDR3 is TGTGCCAGCAGCTTAACGGATCCCGGGACAGGGGGCTCCGGGGAGCTGTTTTTT. This sequence encodes CASSLTDPGTGGSGELFF.

The rearrangement joins TRBV20-1 to TRBJ1-1; 7 nucleotides match TRBD1. Germline V gene sequence: CDR1 DFQATT, CDR2 SNEGSKA (reference sequence). The CDR3 spans 11 residues. The J segment lost 4 bases and the V segment lost 8 bases, leaving 4 bases of the junction unmatched. CDR3 in amino acids: CSRQGGTEAFF. The CDR3, as DNA: TGCAGTAGACAGGGTGGCACTGAAGCTTTCTTT.

The chain combines TRBV20-1 with TRBJ1-5, with D hard to call. Germline loops: CDR1 DFQATT, CDR2 SNEGSKA (reference sequence). Trimming took off 3 bases at V and 0 bases at J, with 12 bases between the two ends. The CDR3 is 15 amino acids. CDR3 amino acids: CSASYGPYSNQPQHF. In DNA, the CDR3 is TGCAGTGCTAGTTATGGGCCGTATAGCAATCAGCCCCAGCATTTT.

The chain joins TRBV30 to TRBJ2-3, with 8 bases identical to TRBD2. Germline CDR1 GTSNPN, CDR2 SVGIG (reference sequence). Trimming cost V 3 bases and J 4 bases; bases outside gene matches: 6. This CDR3 has 14 residues. This chain's CDR3 is CAWSFGGDADTQYF. The DNA of the CDR3 is TGTGCCTGGAGCTTCGGGGGGGATGCAGATACGCAGTATTTT.

CDR3 sequence: CASSESLGLGEETQYF. The CDR3 DNA reads as TGCGCCAGCAGTGAGTCTCTTGGGTTAGGGGAAGAGACCCAGTACTTC. V and J are TRBV10-1 and TRBJ2-5, with a possible D match to TRBD1 (5 bases). Germline V gene data show CDR1 as WNHNN and CDR2 as SYGVQD (reference sequence). The CDR3 has 16 amino acids. Trimming removed 0 bases at V and 3 bases at J, with 14 bases between.